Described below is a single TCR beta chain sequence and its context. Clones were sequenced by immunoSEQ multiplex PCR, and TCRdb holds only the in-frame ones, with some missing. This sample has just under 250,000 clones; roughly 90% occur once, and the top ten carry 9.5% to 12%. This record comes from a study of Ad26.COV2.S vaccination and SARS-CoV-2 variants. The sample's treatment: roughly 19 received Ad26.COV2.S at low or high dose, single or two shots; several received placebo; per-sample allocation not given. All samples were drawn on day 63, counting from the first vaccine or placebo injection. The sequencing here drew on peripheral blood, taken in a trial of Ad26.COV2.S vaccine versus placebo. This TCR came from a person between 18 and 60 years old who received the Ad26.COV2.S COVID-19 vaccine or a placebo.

The CDR3 here is CASSSVRGTTYEQYF. CDR3 bases: TGTGCCAGCAGCTCTGTACGCGGGACCACCTACGAGCAGTACTTC. The chain carries TRBV7-9 and TRBJ2-7; perhaps TRBD2 as D (6 bases). The CDR3 spans 15 residues. Trimming took off 4 bases at V and 2 bases at J, with 15 bases between the two ends. Germline V gives CDR1 SEHNR, CDR2 FQNEAQ (reference sequence). Variable domain in full (rest from reference TRBV7-9 and TRBJ2-7): DTGVSQNPRHKITKRGQNVTFRCDPISEHNRLYWYRQTLGQGPEFLTYFQNEAQLEKSRLLSDRFSAERPKGSFSTLEIQRTEQGDSAMYLCASSSVRGTTYEQYFGPGTRLTVT.